This T cell receptor (beta chain) stems from a study of cytomegalovirus exposure and HLA in healthy donors. Use of 60 Vbeta and 13 Jbeta primers characterized the PCR. The protocol was immunoSEQ multiplex PCR, while the TCRdb copy is restricted to in-frame clones and leaves out a portion. The repertoire holds roughly 93,000 clones, with around three quarters as singletons. Overall study findings and caveats: Later analysis suggested most CMV-associated TCR beta chains were HLA-restricted.

As to this clone: What it binds is not known.

CDR1 LNHDA and CDR2 SQIVND come from the germline V gene (reference sequence). This CDR3 contains 14 residues. V lost 1 base and J lost 3, with 9 bases in between. The sequence was obtained from a human donor in good health. The chain carries TRBV19 and TRBJ1-1; no clear D. The material sequenced was PBMCs. The CDR3 DNA sequence: TGTGCCAGTAGTATAGGAAGGAGGGACACTGAAGCTTTCTTT. Residues: CASSIGRRDTEAFF.